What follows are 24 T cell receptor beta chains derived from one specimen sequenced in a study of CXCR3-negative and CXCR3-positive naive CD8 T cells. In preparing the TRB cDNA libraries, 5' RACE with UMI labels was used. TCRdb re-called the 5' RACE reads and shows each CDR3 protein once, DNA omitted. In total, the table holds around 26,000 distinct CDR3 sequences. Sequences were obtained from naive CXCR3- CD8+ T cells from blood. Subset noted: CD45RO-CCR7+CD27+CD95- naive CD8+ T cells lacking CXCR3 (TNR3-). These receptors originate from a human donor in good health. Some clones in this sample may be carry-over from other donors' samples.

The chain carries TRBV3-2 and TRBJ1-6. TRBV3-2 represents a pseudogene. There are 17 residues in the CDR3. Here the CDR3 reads CASSQDDPSKRLSPLQF.

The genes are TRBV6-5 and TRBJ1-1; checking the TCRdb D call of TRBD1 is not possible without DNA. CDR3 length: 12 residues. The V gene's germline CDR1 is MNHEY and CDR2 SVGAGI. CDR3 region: CASSPGSTEAFF.

CDR3 region: CASSYSDYEQYF. The chain is built from TRBV6-2 or TRBV6-3 and TRBJ2-7. The germline V gene encodes CDR1 MNHEY and CDR2 SVGEGT. The CDR3 length is 12 residues.

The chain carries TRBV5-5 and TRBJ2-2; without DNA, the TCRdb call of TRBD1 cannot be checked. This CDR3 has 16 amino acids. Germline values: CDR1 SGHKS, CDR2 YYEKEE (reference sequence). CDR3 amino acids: CASSLAGQANTGELFF.

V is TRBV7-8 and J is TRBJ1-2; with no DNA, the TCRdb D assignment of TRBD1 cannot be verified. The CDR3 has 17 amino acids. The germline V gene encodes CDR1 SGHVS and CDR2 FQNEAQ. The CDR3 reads CASSPPPVTTGFYGYTF. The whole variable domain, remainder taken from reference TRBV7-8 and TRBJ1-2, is GAGVSQSPRYKVAKRGQDVALRCDPISGHVSLFWYQQALGQGPEFLTYFQNEAQLDKSGLPSDRFFAERPEGSVSTLKIQRTQQEDSAVYLCASSPPPVTTGFYGYTFGSGTRLTVV.

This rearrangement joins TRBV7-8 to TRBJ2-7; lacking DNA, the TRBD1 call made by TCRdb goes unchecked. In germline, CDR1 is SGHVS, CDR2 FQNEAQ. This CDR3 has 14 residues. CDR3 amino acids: CASSPLQGPYEQYF.

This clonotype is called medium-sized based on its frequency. The CDR3 is CASSLTHRNEQFF. The chain recombines TRBV7-3 with TRBJ2-1. This CDR3 contains 13 residues. Looked up from germline, CDR1 is SGHTA and CDR2 is FQGTGA.

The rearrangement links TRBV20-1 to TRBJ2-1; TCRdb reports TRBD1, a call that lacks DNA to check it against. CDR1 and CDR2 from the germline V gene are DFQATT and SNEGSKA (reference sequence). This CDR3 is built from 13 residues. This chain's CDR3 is CSGHDPLENEQFF.

The chain's CDR3 is CASSLGRSADTQYF. The chain uses TRBV13 and TRBJ2-3. The CDR3 totals 14 residues. Germline loops: CDR1 PRHDT, CDR2 FYEKMQ (reference sequence).

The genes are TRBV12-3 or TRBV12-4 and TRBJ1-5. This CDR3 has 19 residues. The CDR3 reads CASSFWVLQGTASNQPQHF.

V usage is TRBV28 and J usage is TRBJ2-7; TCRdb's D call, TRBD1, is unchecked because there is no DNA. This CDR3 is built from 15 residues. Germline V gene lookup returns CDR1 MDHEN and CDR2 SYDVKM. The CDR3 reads CASSLVDSSPYEQYF.

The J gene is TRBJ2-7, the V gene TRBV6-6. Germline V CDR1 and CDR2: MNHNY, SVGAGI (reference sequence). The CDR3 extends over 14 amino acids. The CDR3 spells CASSYVGGPYEQYF.

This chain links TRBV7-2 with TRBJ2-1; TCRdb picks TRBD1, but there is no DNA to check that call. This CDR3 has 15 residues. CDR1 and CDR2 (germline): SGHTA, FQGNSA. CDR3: CASSLGTGMGNEQFF.

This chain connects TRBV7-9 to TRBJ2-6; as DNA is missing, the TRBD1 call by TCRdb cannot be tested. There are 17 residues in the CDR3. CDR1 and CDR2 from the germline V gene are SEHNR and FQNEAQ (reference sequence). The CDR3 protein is CASSTNWGDSGANVLTF.

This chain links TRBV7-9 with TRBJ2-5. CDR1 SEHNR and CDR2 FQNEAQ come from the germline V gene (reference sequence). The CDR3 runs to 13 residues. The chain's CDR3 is CASSHLRMETQYF.

The CDR3 sequence is CASSQDIGGADGYTF. This rearrangement joins TRBV4-3 to TRBJ1-2; TCRdb's D gene call, TRBD1, goes unchecked for lack of DNA. This CDR3 region has 15 residues. Germline CDR1 and CDR2: LGHNA and YSLEER.

This CDR3 reads CASSTGAGANVLTF. The V call is TRBV5-1, the J call TRBJ2-6; the TCRdb D gene call, TRBD1, has no DNA to confirm it. Germline values: CDR1 SGHRS, CDR2 YFSETQ. The CDR3 runs 14 residues. Looking up the rest from reference TRBV5-1 and TRBJ2-6 gives the full variable domain: KAGVTQTPRYLIKTRGQQVTLSCSPISGHRSVSWYQQTPGQGLQFLFEYFSETQRNKGNFPGRFSGRQFSNSRSEMNVSTLELGDSALYLCASSTGAGANVLTFGAGSRLTVL.

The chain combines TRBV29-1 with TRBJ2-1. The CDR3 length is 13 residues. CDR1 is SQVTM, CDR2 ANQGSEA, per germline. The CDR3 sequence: CSVKVADSQEQFF.

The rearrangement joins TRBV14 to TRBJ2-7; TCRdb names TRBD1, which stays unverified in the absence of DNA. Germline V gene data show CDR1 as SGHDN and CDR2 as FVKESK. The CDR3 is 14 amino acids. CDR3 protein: CASSQGGGSYEQYF. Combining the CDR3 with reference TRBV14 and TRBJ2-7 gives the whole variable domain EAGVTQFPSHSVIEKGQTVTLRCDPISGHDNLYWYRRVMGKEIKFLLHFVKESKQDESGMPNNRFLAERTGGTYSTLKVQPAELEDSGVYFCASSQGGGSYEQYFGPGTRLTVT.

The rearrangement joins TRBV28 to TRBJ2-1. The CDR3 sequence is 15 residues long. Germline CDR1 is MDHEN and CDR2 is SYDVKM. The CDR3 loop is CASSRTGSSYNEQFF.

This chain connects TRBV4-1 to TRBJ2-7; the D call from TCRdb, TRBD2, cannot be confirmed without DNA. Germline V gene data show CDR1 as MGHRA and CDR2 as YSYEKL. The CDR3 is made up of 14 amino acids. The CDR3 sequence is CASSLEVGGYEQYF.

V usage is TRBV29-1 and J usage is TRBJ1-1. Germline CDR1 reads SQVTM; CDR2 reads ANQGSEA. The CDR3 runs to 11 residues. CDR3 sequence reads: CSAEDLPEAFF.

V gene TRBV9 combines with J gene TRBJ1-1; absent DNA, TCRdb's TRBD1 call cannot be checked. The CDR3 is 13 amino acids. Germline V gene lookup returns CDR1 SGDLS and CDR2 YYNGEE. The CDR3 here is CASSGPLYTEAFF. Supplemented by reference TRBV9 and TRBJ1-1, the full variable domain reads DSGVTQTPKHLITATGQRVTLRCSPRSGDLSVYWYQQSLDQGLQFLIQYYNGEERAKGNILERFSAQQFPDLHSELNLSSLELGDSALYFCASSGPLYTEAFFGQGTRLTVV.

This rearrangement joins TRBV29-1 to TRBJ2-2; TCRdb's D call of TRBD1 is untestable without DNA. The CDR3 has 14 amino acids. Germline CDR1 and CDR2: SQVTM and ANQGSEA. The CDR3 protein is CSVAGGRNTGELFF.